These 11 T cell receptor beta chains were all obtained from the same sample, sequenced in a study of vaccination and CD4 T cells after COVID-19. No cognate antigen is known for these TCRs. Cultured CD4+ T cell DNA underwent sequencing with the Oncomine TCR Beta short-read assay. From the PCR reads, TCRdb called clonotypes with MiXCR, one entry per CDR3 protein. The data hold fewer than 4,500 distinct CDR3 sequences, with 31% observed a single time. Treatment here: roughly 11-day PBMC culture with coronavirus spike peptide pools or control peptides (ViraFEST assay). Sequencing was done on a sample of CD4+ T cells from blood, cultured in vitro. These receptors all stem from a human donor who had recovered from COVID-19.

The rearrangement joins TRBV4-2 to TRBJ2-7; D is perhaps TRBD2 (7 bases). V dropped 0 bases and J dropped 2 bases, with 14 bases sitting between them. The germline CDR1 and CDR2 sequences are LGHNA and YNFKEQ. CDR3 length equals 16 residues. DNA for the CDR3: TGTGCCAGCAGCCAAGATTGGCGCGGGGGCGCCTACGAGCAGTACTTC. This gives the protein CASSQDWRGGAYEQYF.

J is TRBJ2-1 and V is TRBV6-2 or TRBV6-3; 9 nucleotides line up with TRBD2. The CDR3 covers 15 residues. The germline CDR1 and CDR2 sequences are MNHEY and SVGEGT. Trimming cost V 7 bases and J 6 bases; bases outside gene matches: 10. The CDR3 region is CASTYGLAPRNEQFF. DNA of the CDR3: TGTGCCAGCACCTACGGACTAGCGCCCCGCAATGAGCAGTTCTTC.

This clonotype turned up a few times. The rearrangement links TRBV6-1 to TRBJ1-1; 7 nucleotides align to TRBD1. The CDR3 sequence is 12 residues long. V lost 7 bases and J lost 5; bases outside the gene matches: 4. Germline loops: CDR1 MNHNS, CDR2 SASEGT. For the CDR3, the DNA is TGTGCCAGCACCCGACAGGGAACTGAAGCTTTCTTT. Translating gives CASTRQGTEAFF.

This clonotype has more than one count but fewer than ten. The rearrangement uses TRBV20-1 and TRBJ1-1; perhaps TRBD1 as D (6 bases). Germline V CDR1 and CDR2: DFQATT, SNEGSKA (reference sequence). The length of the CDR3 is 13 residues. V dropped 5 bases and J dropped 0 bases, with 10 bases sitting between them. Here the CDR3 DNA reads TGCAGTGCTCTACAGGGCGTGAACACTGAAGCTTTCTTT. This codes for CSALQGVNTEAFF.

This chain links TRBV20-1 with TRBJ2-1, with 11 bases lining up with TRBD2. The CDR3 extends over 15 amino acids. Trimming cost V 2 bases and J 3 bases; bases outside gene matches: 3. Per germline, CDR1 DFQATT and CDR2 SNEGSKA (reference sequence). CDR3 bases: TGCAGTGCTAGAAGACTAGCGGGATTCTACAATGAGCAGTTCTTC. Protein sequence: CSARRLAGFYNEQFF.

Judged by abundance, this clonotype is medium-sized. This chain connects TRBV6-4 to TRBJ1-1, with D tentatively TRBD1 (6 bases). This CDR3 region has 14 residues. CDR1 MRHNA and CDR2 SNTAGT come from the germline V gene. V lost 6 bases, J lost 2 bases, and 13 bases lay in between. CDR3 DNA: TGTGCCAGCAGCCCAGAAGGGGGAAACACTGAAGCTTTCTTT. This sequence encodes CASSPEGGNTEAFF.

CDR3 residues: CASSYSGQGYNEQFF. The CDR3 DNA reads as TGTGCCAGCAGTTACTCCGGACAGGGGTACAATGAGCAGTTCTTC. The chain is built from TRBV6-5 and TRBJ2-1; 9 bases line up with TRBD1. This CDR3 has 15 amino acids. With 0 bases clipped from V and 4 bases from J, the junction kept 1 base outside the gene matches. Looked up from germline, CDR1 is MNHEY and CDR2 is SVGAGI.

The chain recombines TRBV7-3 with TRBJ1-2; a weak D match, TRBD1 (6 bases). This CDR3 spans 14 amino acids. V was shortened by 2 bases and J by 3 bases, with 10 bases between the two germline ends. The germline gives CDR1 SGHTA, CDR2 FQGTGA. This CDR3 is CASSLGRQDYGYTF. CDR3 nucleotides: TGTGCCAGCAGCTTAGGTCGACAGGACTATGGCTACACCTTC.

The chain recombines TRBV30 with TRBJ1-2; D is ambiguous. V was shortened by 0 bases and J by 4 bases, with 6 bases between the two germline ends. Germline V CDR1 and CDR2: GTSNPN, SVGIG (reference sequence). The CDR3 length is 12 residues. The CDR3 spells CAWSVAGYGYTF. The CDR3 DNA follows: TGTGCCTGGAGTGTAGCCGGCTATGGCTACACCTTC.

This clonotype is labeled medium-sized. The V and J genes are TRBV2 and TRBJ1-4; D possibly corresponds to TRBD1 (6 bases). The germline gives CDR1 SNHLY, CDR2 FYNNEI. CDR3 length: 14 amino acids. The V gene lost 8 bases and the J gene lost 7 bases, with 17 bases spanning the gap. CDR3 nucleotide sequence: TGTGCCAGCTTAGATGGGGGCGTGAGTGAAAAACTGTTTTTT. Translating it yields CASLDGGVSEKLFF.

The table lists this clonotype with a few counts. CDR3 DNA: TGTGCCAGTAGTAGTCTAGCGGGGGGGCGCACCGGGGAGCTGTTTTTT. Amino acid sequence: CASSSLAGGRTGELFF. The chain joins TRBV19 to TRBJ2-2; TRBD2 matches at 12 bases. Germline values: CDR1 LNHDA, CDR2 SQIVND (reference sequence). The V gene end was trimmed by 4 bases and the J gene end by 4 bases; junction bases not matched to a gene: 4. CDR3 length: 16 amino acids. Full variable domain (missing parts from reference TRBV19 and TRBJ2-2): DGGITQSPKYLFRKEGQNVTLSCEQNLNHDAMYWYRQDPGQGLRLIYYSQIVNDFQKGDIAEGYSVSREKKESFPLTVTSAQKNPTAFYLCASSSLAGGRTGELFFGEGSRLTVL.